These T cell receptor beta chains were read from a single sample in a study of T cells after yellow fever vaccination. TCRdb fed the 5' RACE reads into MiXCR, producing one record per CDR3 protein. The top ten clones hold more than 15% of a sample with 360,000 or so distinct CDR3 sequences, under 14% of them seen once. The material sequenced was PBMCs, taken on the day of the first yellow fever vaccination. The receptors come from a man between 18 and 35 years old who received the YFV17D yellow fever vaccine. Both conserved end residues are part of each CDR3. The D gene is left open where the match is weak. For some rows the clone size is stated as once, few or many, or as a class when expanded; others skip it.

J gene: TRBJ2-7
clone size: few
V gene: TRBV2
D gene: TRBD2
CDR3 protein: CASQIRAGRHYEQYF
CDR3 DNA: TGTGCCAGCCAAATACGAGCGGGGCGTCACTACGAGCAGTACTTC

J gene: TRBJ1-2
clone size: .
V gene: TRBV7-9
D gene: .
CDR3 protein: CASSPPGAGEAYGYTF
CDR3 DNA: TGTGCCAGCAGCCCCCCGGGGGCGGGGGAAGCCTATGGCTACACCTTC

J gene: TRBJ2-3
clone size: few
V gene: TRBV20-1
D gene: TRBD2
CDR3 protein: CSARARGGPDTQYF
CDR3 DNA: TGCAGTGCTAGGGCCCGGGGGGGCCCAGATACGCAGTATTTT

J gene: TRBJ2-1
clone size: few
V gene: TRBV29-1
D gene: TRBD2
CDR3 protein: CSVVGSGGYNEQFF
CDR3 DNA: TGCAGCGTTGTAGGTAGCGGGGGGTACAATGAGCAGTTCTTC

J gene: TRBJ1-4
clone size: few
V gene: TRBV15
D gene: .
CDR3 protein: CATSRDLGAANEKLFF
CDR3 DNA: TGTGCCACCAGCAGAGATCTGGGGGCAGCTAATGAAAAACTGTTTTTT

J gene: TRBJ2-3
clone size: .
V gene: TRBV7-3
D gene: .
CDR3 protein: CASSQQVGTDTQYF
CDR3 DNA: TGTGCCAGCAGCCAACAGGTCGGGACAGATACGCAGTATTTT

J gene: TRBJ2-5
clone size: .
V gene: TRBV7-6
D gene: TRBD2
CDR3 protein: CASRNPRGGQETQYF
CDR3 DNA: TGTGCCAGCAGAAACCCGCGGGGGGGCCAAGAGACCCAGTACTTC

J gene: TRBJ1-4
clone size: few
V gene: TRBV6-1
D gene: TRBD1
CDR3 protein: CASRSGQEREKLFF
CDR3 DNA: TGTGCCAGCAGGTCGGGACAGGAGAGAGAAAAACTGTTTTTT

J gene: TRBJ2-1
clone size: few
V gene: TRBV4-2
D gene: .
CDR3 protein: CASSQDYAGSYNEQFF
CDR3 DNA: TGTGCCAGCAGCCAAGATTACGCGGGAAGCTACAATGAGCAGTTCTTC

J gene: TRBJ2-2
clone size: few
V gene: TRBV10-3
D gene: .
CDR3 protein: CAIRSSGGNAGELFF
CDR3 DNA: TGTGCCATCAGGTCTTCAGGGGGGAATGCCGGGGAGCTGTTTTTT

J gene: TRBJ2-5
clone size: .
V gene: TRBV6-6
D gene: .
CDR3 protein: CASSQIETQYF
CDR3 DNA: TGTGCCAGCAGTCAGATAGAGACCCAGTACTTC

J gene: TRBJ2-5
clone size: .
V gene: TRBV6-5
D gene: .
CDR3 protein: CASSSTGTEETQYF
CDR3 DNA: TGTGCCAGCAGTTCCACAGGGACGGAAGAGACCCAGTACTTC

J gene: TRBJ2-1
clone size: .
V gene: TRBV4-2
D gene: TRBD2
CDR3 protein: CASSQAVAGNEQFF
CDR3 DNA: TGTGCCAGCAGCCAAGCTGTAGCGGGTAATGAGCAGTTCTTC

J gene: TRBJ1-3
clone size: .
V gene: TRBV6-5
D gene: .
CDR3 protein: CASSYVPPGSGNTIYF
CDR3 DNA: TGTGCCAGCAGTTATGTCCCCCCCGGATCTGGAAACACCATATATTTT

J gene: TRBJ2-5
clone size: many
V gene: TRBV5-1
D gene: TRBD1
CDR3 protein: CASSSGRGPGETQYF
CDR3 DNA: TGCGCCAGCAGCTCCGGTAGGGGGCCGGGAGAGACCCAGTACTTC

J gene: TRBJ1-1
clone size: few
V gene: TRBV7-8
D gene: .
CDR3 protein: CASNPRQGTAFF
CDR3 DNA: TGTGCCAGCAACCCGCGGCAGGGGACGGCTTTCTTT

J gene: TRBJ2-2
clone size: .
V gene: TRBV6-2/TRBV6-3
D gene: .
CDR3 protein: CASRKQNTGELFF
CDR3 DNA: TGTGCCAGCCGAAAACAGAACACCGGGGAGCTGTTTTTT

J gene: TRBJ1-1
clone size: few
V gene: TRBV7-9
D gene: .
CDR3 protein: CASRLANTEAFF
CDR3 DNA: TGTGCCAGCAGGTTAGCGAACACTGAAGCTTTCTTT

J gene: TRBJ1-5
clone size: .
V gene: TRBV6-5
D gene: TRBD1
CDR3 protein: CASSWGRGQEPQHF
CDR3 DNA: TGTGCCAGCAGTTGGGGCAGGGGGCAGGAGCCCCAGCATTTT

J gene: TRBJ1-2
clone size: few
V gene: TRBV12-3/TRBV12-4
D gene: TRBD1
CDR3 protein: CASSFGQGLFDGYTF
CDR3 DNA: TGTGCCAGCAGTTTCGGACAGGGGTTGTTTGATGGCTACACCTTC

J gene: TRBJ1-1
clone size: .
V gene: TRBV12-3/TRBV12-4
D gene: .
CDR3 protein: CASSLLVGGFTEAFF
CDR3 DNA: TGTGCCAGCAGTCTCCTGGTGGGGGGTTTCACTGAAGCTTTCTTT

J gene: TRBJ1-1
clone size: few
V gene: TRBV7-4
D gene: .
CDR3 protein: CASSLVRPGGTEAFF
CDR3 DNA: TGTGCCAGCAGCTTAGTTAGGCCAGGAGGCACTGAAGCTTTCTTT

J gene: TRBJ2-3
clone size: .
V gene: TRBV20-1
D gene: TRBD2
CDR3 protein: CSARWFPAGDTDTQYF
CDR3 DNA: TGCAGTGCTAGGTGGTTTCCAGCGGGGGACACAGATACGCAGTATTTT

J gene: TRBJ2-3
clone size: .
V gene: TRBV28
D gene: TRBD1
CDR3 protein: CTSSSPQGARTDTQYF
CDR3 DNA: TGTACCAGCAGTTCTCCTCAGGGGGCCCGCACAGATACGCAGTATTTT

J gene: TRBJ2-1
clone size: .
V gene: TRBV3-1
D gene: TRBD1
CDR3 protein: CASSTTGGWSNEQFF
CDR3 DNA: TGTGCCAGCAGCACTACAGGGGGTTGGAGCAATGAGCAGTTCTTC

J gene: TRBJ1-2
clone size: few
V gene: TRBV16
D gene: TRBD1
CDR3 protein: CASSPLTGDDGYTF
CDR3 DNA: TGTGCCAGCAGCCCCCTGACAGGGGACGATGGCTACACCTTC

J gene: TRBJ2-3
clone size: .
V gene: TRBV7-9
D gene: TRBD2
CDR3 protein: CASSPDPPTSGGWYF
CDR3 DNA: TGTGCCAGCAGCCCAGACCCTCCTACGAGCGGGGGATGGTATTTT

J gene: TRBJ1-2
clone size: few
V gene: TRBV7-2
D gene: .
CDR3 protein: CASSLVGVVYGYTF
CDR3 DNA: TGTGCCAGCAGCTTAGTCGGCGTTGTCTATGGCTACACCTTC

J gene: TRBJ2-4
clone size: few
V gene: TRBV12-3/TRBV12-4
D gene: .
CDR3 protein: CASSPHSRAKNIQYF
CDR3 DNA: TGTGCCAGCAGTCCACACAGCCGGGCCAAAAACATTCAGTACTTC

J gene: TRBJ1-6
clone size: .
V gene: TRBV20-1
D gene: TRBD1
CDR3 protein: CSAIGQGFSPLHF
CDR3 DNA: TGCAGTGCAATTGGACAGGGCTTCTCACCCCTCCACTTT

J gene: TRBJ2-1
clone size: .
V gene: TRBV4-1
D gene: .
CDR3 protein: CASSQSAGPYNEQFF
CDR3 DNA: TGCGCCAGCAGCCAATCGGCGGGTCCCTACAATGAGCAGTTCTTC

J gene: TRBJ1-2
clone size: .
V gene: TRBV4-3
D gene: .
CDR3 protein: CASSQEALTRLGYTF
CDR3 DNA: TGCGCCAGCAGCCAAGAAGCTCTGACACGGCTTGGCTACACCTTC

J gene: TRBJ1-6
clone size: few
V gene: TRBV2
D gene: .
CDR3 protein: CASSELRPDNSPLHF
CDR3 DNA: TGTGCCAGCAGTGAACTCCGGCCGGATAATTCACCCCTCCACTTT

J gene: TRBJ1-4
clone size: .
V gene: TRBV7-9
D gene: .
CDR3 protein: CASSLGAGDHEKLFF
CDR3 DNA: TGTGCCAGCAGCTTAGGGGCAGGGGACCATGAAAAACTGTTTTTT

J gene: TRBJ2-1
clone size: many
V gene: TRBV6-4
D gene: TRBD1
CDR3 protein: CASSVQGGYNEQFF
CDR3 DNA: TGTGCCAGCAGTGTACAGGGGGGCTACAATGAGCAGTTCTTC

J gene: TRBJ1-1
clone size: few
V gene: TRBV12-3/TRBV12-4
D gene: .
CDR3 protein: CASSFYLPPNTEAFF
CDR3 DNA: TGTGCCAGCAGTTTCTATTTGCCTCCGAACACTGAAGCTTTCTTT

J gene: TRBJ2-2
clone size: .
V gene: TRBV18
D gene: .
CDR3 protein: CASSPITGGAGELFF
CDR3 DNA: TGTGCCAGCTCACCAATCACAGGCGGCGCCGGGGAGCTGTTTTTT

J gene: TRBJ2-7
clone size: few
V gene: TRBV27
D gene: TRBD1
CDR3 protein: CASSNLGTGTTLSSYEQYF
CDR3 DNA: TGTGCCAGCAGCAATCTCGGGACAGGGACAACCTTAAGCTCCTACGAGCAGTACTTC

J gene: TRBJ2-3
clone size: .
V gene: TRBV10-3
D gene: .
CDR3 protein: CAISEQSNGSPDTQYF
CDR3 DNA: TGTGCCATCAGTGAACAAAGCAATGGGTCACCAGATACGCAGTATTTT

J gene: TRBJ1-1
clone size: .
V gene: TRBV7-3
D gene: .
CDR3 protein: CASSRSGETEAFF
CDR3 DNA: TGTGCCAGCAGCCGATCGGGAGAGACTGAAGCTTTCTTT

J gene: TRBJ2-3
clone size: .
V gene: TRBV25-1
D gene: .
CDR3 protein: CASSELVSSVDTQYF
CDR3 DNA: TGTGCCAGCAGTGAATTGGTGTCGTCTGTAGATACGCAGTATTTT

J gene: TRBJ2-1
clone size: many
V gene: TRBV4-3
D gene: .
CDR3 protein: CASSPGSSSYNEQFF
CDR3 DNA: TGCGCCAGCAGCCCCGGTTCTAGCTCCTACAATGAGCAGTTCTTC

J gene: TRBJ2-1
clone size: many
V gene: TRBV29-1
D gene: TRBD2
CDR3 protein: CSAGTSGGESYNEQFF
CDR3 DNA: TGCAGCGCCGGGACTAGCGGGGGTGAGTCCTACAATGAGCAGTTCTTC

J gene: TRBJ2-2
clone size: .
V gene: TRBV11-2
D gene: TRBD2
CDR3 protein: CATRGAGGHVTGELFF
CDR3 DNA: TGTGCCACCAGAGGTGCGGGGGGCCATGTCACCGGGGAGCTGTTTTTT

J gene: TRBJ2-5
clone size: .
V gene: TRBV15
D gene: TRBD1
CDR3 protein: CATSRDRGAETQYF
CDR3 DNA: TGTGCCACCAGCAGGGACAGGGGGGCAGAGACCCAGTACTTC

J gene: TRBJ1-1
clone size: .
V gene: TRBV9
D gene: TRBD1
CDR3 protein: CASSVGGQMNTEAFF
CDR3 DNA: TGTGCCAGCAGCGTAGGGGGACAGATGAACACTGAAGCTTTCTTT

J gene: TRBJ2-2
clone size: few
V gene: TRBV7-9
D gene: .
CDR3 protein: CASSLGRTRNTGELFF
CDR3 DNA: TGTGCCAGCAGCTTAGGAAGGACTCGTAACACCGGGGAGCTGTTTTTT

J gene: TRBJ2-7
clone size: .
V gene: TRBV6-5
D gene: TRBD2
CDR3 protein: CASSYGWGGYEQYF
CDR3 DNA: TGTGCCAGCAGTTACGGTTGGGGGGGCTACGAGCAGTACTTC

J gene: TRBJ2-1
clone size: few
V gene: TRBV2
D gene: TRBD2
CDR3 protein: CASSSLAGSDEQFF
CDR3 DNA: TGTGCCAGCAGTTCACTAGCGGGGAGCGATGAGCAGTTCTTC

J gene: TRBJ1-2
clone size: many
V gene: TRBV20-1
D gene: .
CDR3 protein: CSARAGAAYGYTF
CDR3 DNA: TGCAGTGCTAGAGCCGGGGCCGCCTATGGCTACACCTTC

J gene: TRBJ2-7
clone size: .
V gene: TRBV11-2
D gene: .
CDR3 protein: CASSLPGRLSYEPYF
CDR3 DNA: TGTGCCAGCAGCCTACCGGGACGGTTATCCTACGAGCCGTACTTC

J gene: TRBJ1-4
clone size: many
V gene: TRBV6-1
D gene: TRBD1
CDR3 protein: CASSQTGGIEKLFF
CDR3 DNA: TGTGCCAGCAGCCAGACAGGGGGGATAGAAAAACTGTTTTTT

J gene: TRBJ2-1
clone size: few
V gene: TRBV11-2
D gene: .
CDR3 protein: CASSLEIGAGANNEQFF
CDR3 DNA: TGTGCCAGCAGCTTAGAAATAGGGGCAGGGGCGAACAATGAGCAGTTCTTC

J gene: TRBJ2-1
clone size: few
V gene: TRBV12-3/TRBV12-4
D gene: TRBD2
CDR3 protein: CASSRQIIGTSGDYNEQFF
CDR3 DNA: TGTGCCAGCAGTCGACAGATTATCGGGACTAGCGGGGACTACAATGAGCAGTTCTTC